The source of this T cell receptor beta chain is a study of CD8+CD57+ T cells in acquired aplastic anemia. Across the whole study: The study obtained an average of about 3.1 ug of DNA from sorted CD4+ and CD8+ cells.

This CDR3 is 14 amino acids long. Germline CDR1 reads SGHTA; CDR2 reads FQGTGA. With V trimmed by 4 bases and J by 13 bases, 12 bases remained unmatched. Patients who underwent sequencing had shown CD8+CD57+ cell expansion by flow cytometry. Everyone among the patients had severe acquired aplastic anemia. For CDR3 and TCR beta VDJ profiling, genomic DNA was the template used. TCRdb re-called the reads through MiXCR, storing one row per CDR3 protein. The data show 200,000 to 300,000 distinct CDR3 sequences, around 82% seen once. The rearrangement uses TRBV7-3 and TRBJ2-3; 9 nucleotides match TRBD2. This TCR was sampled from a human donor with aplastic anemia. The specimen sequenced was sorted CD4+, CD8+, or CD8+CD57+ T cells (not recorded which) from PBMCs. The CDR3 loop reads CASSSAGGPASKYF. The CDR3, as DNA: TGTGCCAGCAGCTCAGCGGGGGGTCCCGCCTCGAAGTATTTT.